This TCR beta chain was observed in a study of technical replicates of blood from a handful of donors. The data were produced by immunoSEQ multiplex PCR, yet TCRdb's version contains in-frame clones alone and is incomplete. The sample holds about 70,000 clones, 90% to 95% seen once. V was cut by 6 bases and J by 6 bases, with 12 bases left in between. CDR1 and CDR2 from the germline V gene are SGHNT and YYREEE (reference sequence). The CDR3 totals 12 residues. This chain uses TRBV5-4 with TRBJ1-2, with TRBD1 as a possible D gene (6 bases). This clonotype was obtained from a human donor in good health. Sequencing was performed on T cells isolated from PBMCs. CDR3 loop: CASMGGADGYTF. In DNA, the CDR3 is TGTGCCAGCATGGGGGGGGCCGATGGCTACACCTTC.